The source of this T cell receptor beta chain is a study of OX40 agonist ivuxolimab in advanced cancers. The CDR3 is made up of 14 amino acids. V shed 7 bases and J shed 4 bases, with 13 bases lying between them. The germline gives CDR1 MNHNS, CDR2 SASEGT. As concerns this clone: Its specificity is not known.

Findings and limits, study-wide: CD8+ T cells were the subset that, on average, had more expanded clones than CD4+.

Repertoires were generated with immunoSEQ multiplex PCR, while TCRdb's copy carries only in-frame clones and drops some. The table lists roughly 48,000 clones, about 85% of them singletons. Sample: CD4+ or CD8+ T cells sorted from blood, taken in a trial of the OX40 agonist ivuxolimab. This clonotype was sampled from an adult with an advanced solid tumor such as melanoma, head and neck, liver or kidney cancer. The chain has TRBV6-1 and TRBJ2-2, with D unresolved. The CDR3 DNA reads as TGTGCCAGCAACAGCTTTGGGCCCACCGGGGAGCTGTTTTTT. Its translation: CASNSFGPTGELFF.